This TCR beta chain appears in the sequencing data of a study of T cells in Graves' hyperthyroidism and ophthalmopathy. Germline values: CDR1 PRHDT, CDR2 FYEKMQ (reference sequence). The CDR3 loop spans 16 amino acids. V lost 5 bases and J lost 1; bases outside the gene matches: 8. TCR beta CDR3 regions were amplified from RNA transcripts. During a first-round RT-PCR of the TCR CDR3, the HTBI primer set was used. One entry per CDR3 protein results from TCRdb running MiXCR on the multiplex PCR reads. Seen here are 700,000 to 850,000 distinct CDR3 sequences, roughly a third observed once, and the top ten hold less than 35%.

V and J are TRBV13 and TRBJ1-2, with 9 bases identical to TRBD1. The origin of this receptor is a woman aged 35 to 49 with Graves' hyperthyroidism. The sequenced sample consisted of blood. CDR3 in amino acids: CASSPEGGQGNYGYTF. In nucleotides, the CDR3 is TGTGCCAGCAGCCCTGAAGGGGGACAGGGTAACTATGGCTACACCTTC.